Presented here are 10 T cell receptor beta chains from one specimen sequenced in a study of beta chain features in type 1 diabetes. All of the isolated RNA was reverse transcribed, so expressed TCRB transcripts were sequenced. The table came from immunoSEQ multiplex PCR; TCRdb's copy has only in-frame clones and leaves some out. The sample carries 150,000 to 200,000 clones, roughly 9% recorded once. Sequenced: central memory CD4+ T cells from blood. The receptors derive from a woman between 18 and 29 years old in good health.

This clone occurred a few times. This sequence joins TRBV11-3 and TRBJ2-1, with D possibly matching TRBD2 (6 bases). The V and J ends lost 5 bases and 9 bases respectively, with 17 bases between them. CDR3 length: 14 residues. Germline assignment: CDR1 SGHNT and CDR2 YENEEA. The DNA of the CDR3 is TGTGCCAGCAGCCAGAGGTCGAGGGGAGGTGAGCAGTTCTTC. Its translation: CASSQRSRGGEQFF.

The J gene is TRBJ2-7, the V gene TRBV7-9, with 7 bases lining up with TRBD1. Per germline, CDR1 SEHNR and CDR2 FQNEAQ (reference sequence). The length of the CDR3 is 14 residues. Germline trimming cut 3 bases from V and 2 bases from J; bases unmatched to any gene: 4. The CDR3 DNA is TGTGCCAGCAGCTTTGGGACAGCGCCCTACGAGCAGTACTTC. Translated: CASSFGTAPYEQYF.

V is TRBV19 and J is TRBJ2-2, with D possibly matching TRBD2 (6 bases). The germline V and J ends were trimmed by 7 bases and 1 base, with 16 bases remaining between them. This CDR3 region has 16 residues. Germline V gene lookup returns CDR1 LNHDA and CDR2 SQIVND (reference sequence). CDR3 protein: CASTPRISGNTGELFF. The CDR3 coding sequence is TGTGCCAGTACCCCGAGGATTAGCGGGAACACCGGGGAGCTGTTTTTT.

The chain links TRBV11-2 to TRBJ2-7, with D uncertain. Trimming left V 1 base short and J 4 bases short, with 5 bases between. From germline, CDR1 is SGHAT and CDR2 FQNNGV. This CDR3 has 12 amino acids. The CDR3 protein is CASSLVEYEQYF. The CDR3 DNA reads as TGTGCCAGCAGCTTAGTCGAGTACGAGCAGTACTTC.

CDR3: CASSSSGAGRPYEQYF. In DNA, the CDR3 is TGTGCCAGCAGTTCCAGCGGGGCGGGCAGACCCTACGAGCAGTACTTC. The chain links TRBV28 to TRBJ2-7; 7 bases align to TRBD2. The CDR3 is 16 residues long. Germline V gene data show CDR1 as MDHEN and CDR2 as SYDVKM. Unmatched junction bases numbered 11, after V lost 4 bases and J lost 2 bases.

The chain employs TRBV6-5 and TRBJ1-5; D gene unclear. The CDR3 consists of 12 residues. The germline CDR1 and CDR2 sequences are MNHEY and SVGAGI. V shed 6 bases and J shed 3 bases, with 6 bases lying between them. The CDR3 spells CASSPLNQPQHF. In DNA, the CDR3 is TGTGCCAGCAGCCCCCTCAATCAGCCCCAGCATTTT.

In DNA form, the CDR3 reads TGTGCCAGCAGCTTTCAGGGTGAAGAGACCCAGTACTTC. The encoded protein is CASSFQGEETQYF. The rearrangement uses TRBV5-6 and TRBJ2-5; D may be TRBD1 (5 bases). The ends were cut back, 2 bases at V and 3 bases at J, with 8 bases in the middle. The CDR3 has 13 amino acids. Germline V lookup: CDR1 SGHDT, CDR2 YYEEEE.

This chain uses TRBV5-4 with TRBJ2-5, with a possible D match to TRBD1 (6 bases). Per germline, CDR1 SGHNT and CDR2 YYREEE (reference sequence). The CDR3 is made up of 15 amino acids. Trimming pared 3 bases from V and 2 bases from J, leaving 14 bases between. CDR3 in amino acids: CASSWDTQPQETQYF. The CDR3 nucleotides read TGTGCCAGCAGCTGGGACACCCAACCACAAGAGACCCAGTACTTC.

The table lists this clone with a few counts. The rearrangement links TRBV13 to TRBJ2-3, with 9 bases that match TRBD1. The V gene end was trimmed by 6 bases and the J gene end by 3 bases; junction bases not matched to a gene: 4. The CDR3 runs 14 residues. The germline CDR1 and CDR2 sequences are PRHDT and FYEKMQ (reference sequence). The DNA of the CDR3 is TGTGCCAGCAGGTACAGGGGGCTAACAGATACGCAGTATTTT. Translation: CASRYRGLTDTQYF.

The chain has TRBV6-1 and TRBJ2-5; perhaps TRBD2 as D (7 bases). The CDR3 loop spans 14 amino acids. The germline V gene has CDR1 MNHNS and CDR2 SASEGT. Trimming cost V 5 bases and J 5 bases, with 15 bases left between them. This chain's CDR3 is CASSLAGAGETQYF. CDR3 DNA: TGTGCCAGCAGTCTGGCGGGGGCCGGGGAGACCCAGTACTTC.